The clone carrying this TCR beta chain was detected only a few times. With a J-beta primer mix and a sample-barcoded 5' primer, a second PCR ran roughly 6 to 11 cycles. One entry per CDR3 protein results from TCRdb running MiXCR on the 5' RACE reads. The profile shows roughly 800,000 distinct CDR3 sequences, 55% to 70% of them singletons. The individuals who served as donors were healthy Caucasians living in Russia, aged about 6 to 90. These data are taken from a study of blood T cells in healthy people across ages. The germline V and J ends were trimmed by 6 bases and 1 base, with 16 bases remaining between them. Germline CDR1 and CDR2: SQVTM and ANQGSEA. The CDR3 totals 16 residues.

The genes are TRBV29-1 and TRBJ2-6, with D possibly being TRBD1 or TRBD2 (5 bases each). The sequence came from a man aged 25-40 years in good health. The specimen sequenced was blood. The CDR3 region is CSVVTGRQSGANVLTF. The CDR3 DNA reads as TGCAGCGTCGTTACGGGACGGCAATCTGGGGCCAACGTCCTGACTTTC.